The 26 T cell receptor beta chains in this list originate from one sample, sequenced in a study of T cell changes during pregnancy in multiple sclerosis. Data came from immunoSEQ multiplex PCR; TCRdb stores just in-frame clones and leaves some out. The sample lists over 55,000 clones, 93% occurring once. The sequencing used peripheral blood, collected after pregnancy. All receptors come from a female donor with multiple sclerosis, enrolled in a pregnancy study.

This chain uses TRBV5-4 with TRBJ2-7; TRBD2 aligns across 9 bases. Germline V gene sequence: CDR1 SGHNT, CDR2 YYREEE (reference sequence). This CDR3 has 15 amino acids. V shed 4 bases and J 0 bases; nucleotides not matched to a gene: 5. The CDR3 here is CASSPTSGLSYEQYF. In nucleotides, the CDR3 is TGTGCCAGCAGCCCTACTAGCGGGCTCTCCTACGAGCAGTACTTC.

The rearrangement links TRBV13 to TRBJ2-5; 12 bases match TRBD2. Trimming at V came to 6 bases and at J to 3 bases, leaving 2 bases not matched to a gene. CDR1 is PRHDT, CDR2 FYEKMQ, per germline (reference sequence). The CDR3 loop spans 14 amino acids. Here the CDR3 reads CASRRLAGEETQYF. DNA for the CDR3: TGTGCCAGCAGAAGACTAGCGGGAGAAGAGACCCAGTACTTC.

This clone was counted a single time. The chain recombines TRBV11-2 with TRBJ2-6, with TRBD2 as a possible D gene (6 bases). The CDR3 has 18 residues. V shed 0 bases and J shed 2 bases, with 14 bases lying between them. Germline CDR1 SGHAT, CDR2 FQNNGV. The CDR3: CASSLDRRASPGANVLTF. Here the CDR3 DNA reads TGTGCCAGCAGCTTAGATCGGAGGGCCAGCCCTGGGGCCAACGTCCTGACTTTC.

This clone was seen ten or more times. V and J are TRBV4-2 and TRBJ2-7, with 7 bases identical to TRBD1. V was clipped by 1 base and J by 2 bases; unmatched bases: 5. In germline, CDR1 is LGHNA, CDR2 YNFKEQ. The length of the CDR3 is 15 residues. CDR3 region: CASSQGDSEAYEQYF. Written as DNA, the CDR3 is TGTGCCAGCAGCCAAGGGGACAGTGAAGCCTACGAGCAGTACTTC.

The J gene is TRBJ2-1, the V gene TRBV10-3; D is uncertain. Trimming removed 0 bases from V and 4 bases from J, with 7 bases in between. This CDR3 spans 14 amino acids. Germline lookup yields CDR1 ENHRY and CDR2 SYGVKD. The CDR3 DNA sequence: TGTGCCATCAGTGAGTCGGCCAATTACAATGAGCAGTTCTTC. As protein: CAISESANYNEQFF.

This clone appeared a few times. The rearrangement links TRBV10-3 to TRBJ1-5; TRBD1 is a possible D gene (6 bases). V lost 4 bases, J lost 6 bases, and 13 bases lay in between. Germline V gene lookup returns CDR1 ENHRY and CDR2 SYGVKD. CDR3 length: 14 residues. The CDR3 sequence: CAISATEGGQPQHF. CDR3 nucleotides: TGTGCCATCAGTGCGACAGAAGGGGGTCAGCCCCAGCATTTT.

CDR3 amino acids: CASGTENTGELFF. The CDR3 bases are TGTGCCAGCGGGACAGAGAACACCGGGGAGCTGTTTTTT. The J gene is TRBJ2-2, the V gene TRBV9; 7 bases align to TRBD1. CDR3 length: 13 residues. Germline values: CDR1 SGDLS, CDR2 YYNGEE. Losses at the gene ends were 7 bases for V and 1 base for J; bases not matched to a gene: 1.

The chain carries TRBV7-2 and TRBJ2-3; 8 bases line up with TRBD1. This CDR3 comprises 15 residues. V shed 3 bases and J 3 bases; nucleotides not matched to a gene: 5. CDR1 is SGHTA, CDR2 FQGNSA, per germline. CDR3 coding DNA: TGTGCCAGCAGCTTCCGGACAGGGAGGACAGATACGCAGTATTTT. It encodes CASSFRTGRTDTQYF.

This chain links TRBV2 with TRBJ2-3, with D possibly TRBD2 on 7 matching bases. V lost 1 base and J lost 5, with 13 bases in between. The germline V gene encodes CDR1 SNHLY and CDR2 FYNNEI. The CDR3 sequence is 15 residues long. DNA for the CDR3: TGTGCCAGCAGTGAAGAGGGGGGGGAGGGAGATACGCAGTATTTT. It codes for CASSEEGGEGDTQYF.

The V and J genes are TRBV15 and TRBJ2-1; 8 bases agree with TRBD2. Trimming removed 4 bases from V and 9 bases from J; junction bases left unmatched: 2. The CDR3 totals 12 residues. The germline V gene has CDR1 LNHNV and CDR2 YYDKDF (reference sequence). The CDR3, as DNA: TGTGCCACCAGCATGGCGGGAGGTGAGCAGTTCTTC. Amino acids: CATSMAGGEQFF. Based on the CDR3 plus reference TRBV15 and TRBJ2-1, the full variable domain is DAMVIQNPRYQVTQFGKPVTLSCSQTLNHNVMYWYQQKSSQAPKLLFHYYDKDFNNEADTPDNFQSRRPNTSFCFLDIRSPGLGDTAMYLCATSMAGGEQFFGPGTRLTVL.

This rearrangement joins TRBV2 to TRBJ2-5; TRBD2 aligns across 12 bases. V trimming: 3 bases; J trimming: 5 bases; junction bases outside the gene matches: 1. CDR1 and CDR2 from the germline V gene are SNHLY and FYNNEI. There are 14 residues in the CDR3. CDR3 DNA: TGTGCCAGCAGTGAGCTAGCGGGAGGGGAGACCCAGTACTTC. It specifies CASSELAGGETQYF.

The rearrangement uses TRBV2 and TRBJ1-4; possibly TRBD1 for D (5 bases). Germline V gene data show CDR1 as SNHLY and CDR2 as FYNNEI. This CDR3 is 12 amino acids long. V lost 6 bases to trimming and J lost 5 bases, with 7 bases between them. The CDR3 reads CASRGLNEKLFF. The CDR3 nucleotides are TGTGCCAGCAGGGGGCTGAATGAAAAACTGTTTTTT.

The genes are TRBV27 and TRBJ2-3, with 13 bases lining up with TRBD2. The CDR3 is made up of 22 amino acids. Germline V gene data show CDR1 as MNHEY and CDR2 as SMNVEV (reference sequence). V lost 8 bases and J lost 3; bases outside the gene matches: 26. The CDR3 DNA reads as TGTGCCAGCGGATTCTTAGGACTAGCGGGAGAATCTGTAGGTGCCAGAACAGATACGCAGTATTTT. It translates to CASGFLGLAGESVGARTDTQYF.

The chain couples TRBV29-1 to TRBJ1-2, with 10 nucleotides matching TRBD1. CDR3 length: 12 residues. J was trimmed by 7 bases and V by 6 bases; bases with no gene match: 5. Looked up from germline, CDR1 is SQVTM and CDR2 is ANQGSEA. CDR3 sequence: CSVRQGATGYTF. The DNA for the CDR3 is TGCAGCGTCAGACAGGGGGCGACTGGCTACACCTTC.

The chain joins TRBV30 to TRBJ1-5; possible D gene TRBD1, 6 bases. This CDR3 contains 15 residues. V lost 3 bases and J 1 base, leaving 13 bases between the germline ends. The V gene's germline CDR1 is GTSNPN and CDR2 SVGIG (reference sequence). The CDR3 reads CAWSNRDISNQPQHF. The CDR3 nucleotides read TGTGCCTGGAGCAACCGGGACATAAGCAATCAGCCCCAGCATTTT.

This chain uses TRBV2 with TRBJ1-5; 9 bases are shared with TRBD1. This CDR3 has 16 amino acids. V dropped 2 bases and J dropped 6; count of bases not matched to a gene: 8. Per germline, CDR1 SNHLY and CDR2 FYNNEI. CDR3 in amino acids: CASSERGDRVGQPQHF. CDR3 DNA: TGTGCCAGCAGTGAAAGGGGGGACAGGGTTGGTCAGCCCCAGCATTTT. The complete variable domain, with remaining parts taken from reference TRBV2 and TRBJ1-5, reads EPEVTQTPSHQVTQMGQEVILRCVPISNHLYFYWYRQILGQKVEFLVSFYNNEISEKSEIFDDQFSVERPDGSNFTLKIRSTKLEDSAMYFCASSERGDRVGQPQHFGDGTRLSIL.

CDR3 nucleotides: TGTGCCAGCAGTTACGACAGGGGTACCTACAATGAGCAGTTCTTC. This sequence encodes CASSYDRGTYNEQFF. This sequence joins TRBV6-5 and TRBJ2-1, with 8 nucleotides matching TRBD1. Germline V gene sequence: CDR1 MNHEY, CDR2 SVGAGI. Losses at the gene ends were 2 bases for V and 2 bases for J; bases not matched to a gene: 2. This CDR3 comprises 15 residues.

The rearrangement links TRBV19 to TRBJ2-7; maybe TRBD2 (5 bases). Trimming removed 5 bases at V and 0 bases at J, with 11 bases between. Germline CDR1 reads LNHDA; CDR2 reads SQIVND (reference sequence). CDR3 length equals 14 residues. CDR3 amino acids: CASSDHGVSYEQYF. The CDR3 DNA is TGTGCCAGTAGTGACCACGGGGTCTCCTACGAGCAGTACTTC.

The J gene is TRBJ2-7, the V gene TRBV19; maybe TRBD2 (5 bases). V lost 5 bases to trimming and J lost 2 bases, with 7 bases between them. Germline V gives CDR1 LNHDA, CDR2 SQIVND (reference sequence). This CDR3 contains 12 residues. The CDR3 DNA is TGTGCCAGTAGTCCCGGGGCCTACGAGCAGTACTTC. Encoded protein: CASSPGAYEQYF.

The chain couples TRBV14 to TRBJ2-5; tentative D call: TRBD1 (6 bases). Trimming left V 2 bases short and J 4 bases short, with 11 bases between. Germline lookup yields CDR1 SGHDN and CDR2 FVKESK. CDR3 length: 14 residues. The CDR3 DNA sequence: TGTGCCAGCAGCCAACAGGGGCCGCTAGAGACCCAGTACTTC. Its protein product is CASSQQGPLETQYF. Full variable domain (remainder filled in from reference TRBV14 and TRBJ2-5): EAGVTQFPSHSVIEKGQTVTLRCDPISGHDNLYWYRRVMGKEIKFLLHFVKESKQDESGMPNNRFLAERTGGTYSTLKVQPAELEDSGVYFCASSQQGPLETQYFGPGTRLLVL.

The V call is TRBV6-1, the J call TRBJ2-5; TRBD2 aligns across 12 bases. TRBJ2-7 explains the end of the DNA better; the J call may be wrong. Germline-derived CDR1 and CDR2 are MNHNS and SASEGT. The CDR3 contains 18 residues. The CDR3 protein is CASSGGGLAGPPIHEQYF. The CDR3 coding sequence is TGTGCCAGCAGTGGAGGCGGACTAGCGGGACCCCCCATACACGAGCAGTACTTC.

V gene TRBV4-3 combines with J gene TRBJ2-1; no firm D call. Trimming cost V 1 base and J 0 bases, with 7 bases left between them. Germline V gives CDR1 LGHNA, CDR2 YSLEER. The CDR3 extends over 15 amino acids. This chain's CDR3 is CASSQAPSSYNEQFF. Written as DNA, the CDR3 is TGCGCCAGCAGCCAAGCGCCGAGCTCCTACAATGAGCAGTTCTTC.

V usage is TRBV28 and J usage is TRBJ1-5; possibly TRBD1 for D (6 bases). The CDR3 is 14 amino acids. Germline CDR1 and CDR2: MDHEN and SYDVKM. V shed 2 bases and J shed 4 bases, with 9 bases lying between them. CDR3: CASSLSQGNQPQHF. CDR3 nucleotide sequence: TGTGCCAGCAGTTTAAGTCAGGGGAATCAGCCCCAGCATTTT.

In the case of this clone: Additional DNA sequences in this sample encode the identical CDR3. This chain links TRBV20-1 with TRBJ2-7; D unresolved. The ends were cut back, 3 bases at V and 2 bases at J, with 5 bases in the middle. CDR1 and CDR2 from the germline V gene are DFQATT and SNEGSKA (reference sequence). This CDR3 is 11 amino acids long. CDR3 protein: CSASSPYEQYF. The CDR3 DNA reads TGCAGTGCTAGTAGTCCCTACGAGCAGTACTTC.

The chain combines TRBV14 with TRBJ1-1; D is perhaps TRBD1 (5 bases). Germline V gene data show CDR1 as SGHDN and CDR2 as FVKESK. V was trimmed by 5 bases and J by 11 bases, leaving 24 bases between them. There are 15 residues in the CDR3. CDR3: CASSAGGVGRMNAFF. The CDR3 bases are TGTGCCAGCAGCGCGGGGGGTGTGGGGCGGATGAATGCTTTCTTT. Supplemented by reference TRBV14 and TRBJ1-1, the full variable domain reads EAGVTQFPSHSVIEKGQTVTLRCDPISGHDNLYWYRRVMGKEIKFLLHFVKESKQDESGMPNNRFLAERTGGTYSTLKVQPAELEDSGVYFCASSAGGVGRMNAFFGQGTRLTVV.

Turning to this clone: At one end the junction does not follow the germline gene, possibly because of a read error. The chain recombines TRBV30 with TRBJ2-6; D may correspond to TRBD1 or TRBD2 (5 bases each). The germline V gene encodes CDR1 GTSNPN and CDR2 SVGIG (reference sequence). There are 16 residues in the CDR3. In DNA form, the CDR3 reads TGTGCCGGGAGCAGGGTCAGGTTTGCTGGGGCCAACGTCCTGACTTTC. It encodes CAGSRVRFAGANVLTF.